The clone carrying this T cell receptor (beta chain) was observed a handful of times. The data were taken from a study of spatial heterogeneity in lung cancer. Overall study context: Sequencing of follow-up PBMC samples took place when they were available, at a median of around 2 years after resection. Sequence detection consistently recorded a greater number of beta-chain than alpha-chain sequences. The mean occurrence of each unique TCR and UMI combination in raw reads exceeded eight.

This CDR3 is 22 amino acids long. Losses at the gene ends were 0 bases for V and 4 bases for J; bases not matched to a gene: 22. Sample time point: blood at routine non-recurrence follow-up after resection. Unsorted samples of tumor, nontumor lung or frozen PBMC had their whole RNA sequenced. Each TCR cDNA molecule carried a unique molecular identifier. TCRdb re-analysed the 5' RACE reads in MiXCR, keeping a single row per CDR3 protein. In the table there are fewer than 55,000 distinct CDR3 sequences, 6% to 8.5% of which are singletons. This rearrangement joins TRBV12-3 or TRBV12-4 to TRBJ2-1; 9 bases match TRBD2. Sequenced here: PBMCs, sampled at follow-up. This receptor was obtained from a female donor with early-stage non-small cell lung cancer. CDR3 DNA sequence: TGTGCCAGCAGTTTAGCGGCAGGGACAACCTCTAAACTTAGCGGGGGATACAATGAGCAGTTCTTC. Translation: CASSLAAGTTSKLSGGYNEQFF.